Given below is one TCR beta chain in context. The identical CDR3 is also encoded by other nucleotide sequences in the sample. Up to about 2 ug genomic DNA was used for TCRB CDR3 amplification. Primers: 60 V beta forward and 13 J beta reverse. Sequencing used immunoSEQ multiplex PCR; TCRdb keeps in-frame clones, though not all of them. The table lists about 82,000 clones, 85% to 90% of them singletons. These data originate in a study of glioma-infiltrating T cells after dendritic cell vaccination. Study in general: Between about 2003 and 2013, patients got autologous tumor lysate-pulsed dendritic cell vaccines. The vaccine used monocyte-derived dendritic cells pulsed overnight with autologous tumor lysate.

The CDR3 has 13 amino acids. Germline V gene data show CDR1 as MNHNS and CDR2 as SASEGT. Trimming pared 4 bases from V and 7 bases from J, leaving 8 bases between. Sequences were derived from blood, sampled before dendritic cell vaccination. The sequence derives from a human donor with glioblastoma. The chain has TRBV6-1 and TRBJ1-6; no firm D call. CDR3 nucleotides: TGTGCCAGCAGTGGGACTCGAAATTCACCCCTCCACTTT. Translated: CASSGTRNSPLHF.